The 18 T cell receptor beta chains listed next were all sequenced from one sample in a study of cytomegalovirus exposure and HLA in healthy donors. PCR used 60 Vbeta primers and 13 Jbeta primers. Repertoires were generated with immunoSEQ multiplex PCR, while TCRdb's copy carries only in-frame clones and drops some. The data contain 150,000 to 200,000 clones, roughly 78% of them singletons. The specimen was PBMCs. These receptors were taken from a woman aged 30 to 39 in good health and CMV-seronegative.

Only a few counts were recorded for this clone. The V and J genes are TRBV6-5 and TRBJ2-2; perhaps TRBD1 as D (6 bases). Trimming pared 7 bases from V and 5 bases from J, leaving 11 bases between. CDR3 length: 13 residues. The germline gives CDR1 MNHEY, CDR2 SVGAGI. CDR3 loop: CASTRQVTGELFF. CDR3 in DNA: TGTGCCAGCACCAGACAGGTGACCGGGGAGCTGTTTTTT.

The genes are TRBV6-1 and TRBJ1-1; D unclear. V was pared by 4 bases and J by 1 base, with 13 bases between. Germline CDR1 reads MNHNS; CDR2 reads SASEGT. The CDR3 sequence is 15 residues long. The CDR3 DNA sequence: TGTGCCAGCAGTGCCATCCCCGGCGGGAACACTGAAGCTTTCTTT. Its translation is CASSAIPGGNTEAFF.

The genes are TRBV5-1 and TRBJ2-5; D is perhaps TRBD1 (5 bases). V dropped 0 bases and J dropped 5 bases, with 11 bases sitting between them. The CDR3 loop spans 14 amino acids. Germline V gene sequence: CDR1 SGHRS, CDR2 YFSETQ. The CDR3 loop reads CASSLATRDETQYF. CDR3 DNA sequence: TGCGCCAGCAGCTTGGCAACCAGGGATGAGACCCAGTACTTC.

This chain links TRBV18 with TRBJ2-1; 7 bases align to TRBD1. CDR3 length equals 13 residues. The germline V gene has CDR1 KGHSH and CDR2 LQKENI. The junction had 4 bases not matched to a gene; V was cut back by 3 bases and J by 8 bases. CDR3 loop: CASSPKQGHEQFF. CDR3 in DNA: TGTGCCAGCTCACCTAAACAGGGGCATGAGCAGTTCTTC.

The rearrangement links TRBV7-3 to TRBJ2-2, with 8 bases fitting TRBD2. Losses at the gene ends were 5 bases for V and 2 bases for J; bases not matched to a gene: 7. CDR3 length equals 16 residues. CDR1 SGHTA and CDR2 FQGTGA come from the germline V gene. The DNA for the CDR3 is TGTGCCAGCAGCCGGAGCGGGGGCCGTAACACCGGGGAGCTGTTTTTT. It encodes CASSRSGGRNTGELFF.

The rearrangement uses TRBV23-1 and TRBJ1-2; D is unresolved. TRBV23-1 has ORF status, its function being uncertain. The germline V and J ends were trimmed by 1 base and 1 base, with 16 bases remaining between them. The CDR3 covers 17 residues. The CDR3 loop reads CASSQWARQDNNYGYTF. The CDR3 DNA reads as TGCGCCAGCAGTCAATGGGCCAGGCAAGATAATAACTATGGCTACACCTTC.

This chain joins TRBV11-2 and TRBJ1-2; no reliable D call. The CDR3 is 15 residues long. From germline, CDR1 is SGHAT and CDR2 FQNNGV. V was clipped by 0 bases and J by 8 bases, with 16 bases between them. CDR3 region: CASSLDIRGLGGYTF. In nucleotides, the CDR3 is TGTGCCAGCAGCTTAGATATCAGAGGGTTAGGAGGCTACACCTTC.

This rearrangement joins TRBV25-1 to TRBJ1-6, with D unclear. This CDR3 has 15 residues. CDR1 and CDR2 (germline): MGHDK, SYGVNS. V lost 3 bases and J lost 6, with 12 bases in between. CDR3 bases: TGTGCCAGCAGTGACGCTCTGGGCAGTAATTCACCCCTCCACTTT. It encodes CASSDALGSNSPLHF.

CDR3 nucleotides: TGTGCCAGCAGCGTGCCGGACACCTCTTACGAGCAGTACTTC. As protein: CASSVPDTSYEQYF. The rearrangement links TRBV7-9 to TRBJ2-7; perhaps TRBD1 as D (5 bases). CDR1 SEHNR and CDR2 FQNEAQ come from the germline V gene (reference sequence). V was clipped by 5 bases and J by 4 bases, with 15 bases between them. CDR3 size: 14 residues.

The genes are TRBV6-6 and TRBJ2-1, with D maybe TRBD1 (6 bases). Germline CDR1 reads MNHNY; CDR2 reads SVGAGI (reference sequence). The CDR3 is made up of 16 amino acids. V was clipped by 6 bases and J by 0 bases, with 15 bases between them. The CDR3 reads CASRRTGLSSYNEQFF. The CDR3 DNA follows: TGTGCCAGCAGGCGAACAGGGTTGAGCTCCTACAATGAGCAGTTCTTC.

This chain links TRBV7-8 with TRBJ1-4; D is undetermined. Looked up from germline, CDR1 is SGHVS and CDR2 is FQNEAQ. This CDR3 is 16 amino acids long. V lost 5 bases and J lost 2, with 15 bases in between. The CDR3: CASSPSRGRTNEKLFF. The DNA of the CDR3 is TGTGCCAGCAGCCCTAGCCGGGGTCGGACTAATGAAAAACTGTTTTTT.

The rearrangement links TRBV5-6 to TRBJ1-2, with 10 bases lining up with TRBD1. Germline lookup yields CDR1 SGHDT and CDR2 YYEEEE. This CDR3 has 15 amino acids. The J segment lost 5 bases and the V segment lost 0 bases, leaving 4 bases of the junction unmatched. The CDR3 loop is CASSLGWTGGYGYTF. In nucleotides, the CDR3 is TGTGCCAGCAGCTTGGGATGGACAGGGGGATATGGCTACACCTTC.

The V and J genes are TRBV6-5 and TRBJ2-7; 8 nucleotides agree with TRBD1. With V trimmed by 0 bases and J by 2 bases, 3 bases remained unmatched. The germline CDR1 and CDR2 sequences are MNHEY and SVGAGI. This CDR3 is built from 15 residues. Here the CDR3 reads CASSYSRTGTYEQYF. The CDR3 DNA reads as TGTGCCAGCAGTTACTCGCGGACAGGGACCTACGAGCAGTACTTC.

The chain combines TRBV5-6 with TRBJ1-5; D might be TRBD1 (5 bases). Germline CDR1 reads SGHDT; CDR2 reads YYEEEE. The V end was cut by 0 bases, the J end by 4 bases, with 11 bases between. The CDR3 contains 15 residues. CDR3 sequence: CASSLVGGTNQPQHF. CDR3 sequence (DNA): TGTGCCAGCAGCTTGGTCGGGGGGACTAATCAGCCCCAGCATTTT.

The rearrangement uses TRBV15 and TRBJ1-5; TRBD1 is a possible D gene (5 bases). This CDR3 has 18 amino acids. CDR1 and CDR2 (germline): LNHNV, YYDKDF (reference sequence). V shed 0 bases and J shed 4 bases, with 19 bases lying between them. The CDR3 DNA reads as TGTGCCACCAGCAGAGACAACCTGGATCTGGGGCCTAATCAGCCCCAGCATTTT. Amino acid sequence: CATSRDNLDLGPNQPQHF.

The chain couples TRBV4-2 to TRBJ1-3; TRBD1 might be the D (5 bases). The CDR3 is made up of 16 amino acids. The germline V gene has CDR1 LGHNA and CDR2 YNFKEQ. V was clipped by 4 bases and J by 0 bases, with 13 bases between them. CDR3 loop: CASSRGTASSGNTIYF. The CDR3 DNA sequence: TGTGCCAGCAGCCGCGGGACGGCGAGCTCTGGAAACACCATATATTTT.

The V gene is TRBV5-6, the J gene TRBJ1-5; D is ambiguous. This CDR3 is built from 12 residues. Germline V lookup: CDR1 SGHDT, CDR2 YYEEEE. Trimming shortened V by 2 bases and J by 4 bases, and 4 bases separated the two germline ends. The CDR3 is CASSFLNQPQHF. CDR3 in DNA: TGTGCCAGCAGCTTCCTTAATCAGCCCCAGCATTTT.

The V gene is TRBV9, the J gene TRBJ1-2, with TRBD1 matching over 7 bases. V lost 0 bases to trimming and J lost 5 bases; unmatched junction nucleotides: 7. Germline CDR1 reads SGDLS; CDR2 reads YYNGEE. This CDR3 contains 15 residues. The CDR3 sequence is CASSVGVGTEYGYTF. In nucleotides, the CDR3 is TGTGCCAGCAGCGTAGGGGTAGGGACAGAATATGGCTACACCTTC.